A selection of T cell receptor beta chains follows, all from one sample in a study of OX40 agonist ivuxolimab in advanced cancers. TCRdb's copy holds only in-frame clones and misses some; the assay was immunoSEQ multiplex PCR. The sample consists of around 25,000 clones, 88% of them appearing once. This material consisted of CD4+ or CD8+ T cells sorted from blood, taken in a trial of the OX40 agonist ivuxolimab. The receptors derive from an adult with an advanced solid tumor such as melanoma, head and neck, liver or kidney cancer. Each CDR3 is given with its conserved first and last residue. The D gene is left open where the match is weak. For some rows the clone size is stated as once, few or many, or as a class when expanded; others skip it.

V gene	J gene	clone size	D gene	CDR3 protein	CDR3 DNA
TRBV9	TRBJ1-3	NA	NA	CASSVQSQGPGNTIYF	TGTGCCAGCAGCGTCCAATCACAGGGCCCTGGAAACACCATATATTTT
TRBV7-6	TRBJ1-2	NA	NA	CASSLRPRYGYTF	TGTGCCAGCAGCCTACGACCCCGGTATGGCTACACCTTC
TRBV30	TRBJ2-5	NA	NA	CAWSYGRWGETQYF	TGTGCCTGGAGTTATGGCAGGTGGGGGGAGACCCAGTACTTC
TRBV20-1	TRBJ2-7	NA	NA	CSASTAYEQYF	TGCAGTGCAAGCACAGCTTACGAGCAGTACTTC
TRBV5-1	TRBJ1-6	NA	TRBD1	CASSFVTGGADSPLHF	TGCGCCAGCAGCTTTGTGACAGGGGGCGCCGATTCACCCCTCCACTTT
TRBV7-9	TRBJ1-1	NA	NA	CASSLASGGNTEAFF	TGTGCCAGCAGCTTAGCATCTGGGGGTAACACTGAAGCTTTCTTT
TRBV28	TRBJ1-5	NA	NA	CASSFFFSNQPQHF	TGTGCCAGCAGTTTCTTTTTTAGCAATCAGCCCCAGCATTTT
TRBV7-6	TRBJ2-5	NA	NA	CASSRGHEETQYF	TGTGCCAGCAGCCGTGGACATGAAGAGACCCAGTACTTC
TRBV5-6	TRBJ1-3	NA	TRBD1	CASSRGQFFSGNTIYF	TGTGCCAGCAGCCGGGGACAGTTCTTCTCTGGAAACACCATATATTTT
TRBV5-1	TRBJ2-7	NA	NA	CASSLSLGSGYEQYF	TGCGCCAGCAGCTTGTCTCTTGGTAGCGGCTACGAGCAGTACTTC
TRBV9	TRBJ1-3	NA	NA	CASSGGHTLSGNTIYF	TGTGCCAGCAGCGGGGGACATACTCTCTCTGGAAACACCATATATTTT
TRBV19	TRBJ2-3	NA	NA	CASSSQGSTGTQYF	TGTGCCAGTAGTTCCCAGGGAAGCACAGGTACGCAGTATTTT
TRBV6-6	TRBJ1-2	NA	NA	CASSSGTEINYGYTF	TGTGCCAGCAGTTCCGGGACGGAGATTAACTATGGCTACACCTTC
TRBV6-5	TRBJ2-7	once	NA	CASSPRGYYEQYF	TGTGCCAGCAGCCCACGGGGATACTACGAGCAGTACTTC
TRBV4-1	TRBJ1-1	NA	NA	CASSQDRRVNTEAFF	TGCGCCAGCAGCCAAGATCGGCGGGTGAACACTGAAGCTTTCTTT
TRBV10-1	TRBJ2-7	NA	NA	CASSQESALERSEQYF	TGCGCCAGCAGCCAAGAATCGGCCCTCGAACGGTCTGAGCAGTACTTC
TRBV4-2	TRBJ2-1	NA	NA	CASSPEGSWDNEQFF	TGTGCCAGCAGCCCCGAGGGATCTTGGGACAATGAGCAGTTCTTC
TRBV5-4	TRBJ1-6	NA	NA	CASSLESVYNSPLHF	TGTGCCAGCAGCTTGGAGTCTGTGTATAATTCACCCCTCCACTTT
TRBV5-1	TRBJ1-1	NA	NA	CASSLLAGPFMNTEAFF	TGCGCCAGCAGCTTGCTGGCAGGGCCTTTCATGAACACTGAAGCTTTCTTT
TRBV4-1	TRBJ2-7	NA	NA	CASSQGALYEQYF	TGCGCCAGCAGCCAAGGAGCCCTTTACGAGCAGTACTTC
TRBV7-9	TRBJ2-7	NA	TRBD1	CASSLTQGYEQYF	TGTGCCAGCAGCTTAACACAGGGGTACGAGCAGTACTTC
TRBV5-4	TRBJ2-3	NA	NA	CASSLRVSGDTQYF	TGTGCCAGCAGCTTAAGGGTTTCGGGGGATACGCAGTATTTT
TRBV5-1	TRBJ2-7	NA	NA	CASKEQGGGYEQYF	TGCGCCAGCAAGGAACAGGGAGGGGGCTACGAGCAGTACTTC
TRBV7-9	TRBJ2-7	NA	NA	CASSLAGPYEQYF	TGTGCCAGCAGCTTAGCCGGTCCCTACGAGCAGTACTTC
TRBV11-2	TRBJ2-5	NA	TRBD2	CASRWTSGLVQETQYF	TGTGCCAGCCGTTGGACTAGCGGGCTAGTTCAAGAGACCCAGTACTTC
TRBV25-1	TRBJ1-1	NA	TRBD1	CASRRQNRDRVNTEAFF	TGTGCCAGCAGACGGCAGAACCGGGACAGGGTTAACACTGAAGCTTTCTTT